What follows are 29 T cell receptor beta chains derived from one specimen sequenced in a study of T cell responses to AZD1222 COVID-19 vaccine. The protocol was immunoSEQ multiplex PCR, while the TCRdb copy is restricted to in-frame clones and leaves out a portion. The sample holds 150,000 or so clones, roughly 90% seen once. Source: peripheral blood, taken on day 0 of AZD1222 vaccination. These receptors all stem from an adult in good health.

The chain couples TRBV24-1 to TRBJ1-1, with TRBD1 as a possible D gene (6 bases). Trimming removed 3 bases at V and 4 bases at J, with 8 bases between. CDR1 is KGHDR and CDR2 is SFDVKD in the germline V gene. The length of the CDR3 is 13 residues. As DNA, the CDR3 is TGTGCCACCAGTGATCGGACAGTCACTGAAGCTTTCTTT. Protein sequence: CATSDRTVTEAFF.

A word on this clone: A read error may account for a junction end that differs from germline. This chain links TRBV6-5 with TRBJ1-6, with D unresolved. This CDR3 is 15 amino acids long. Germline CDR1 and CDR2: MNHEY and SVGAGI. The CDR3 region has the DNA TGTGCCAGCAGTAACTCCCGCGGGGATAATTCACCCCTCCACTTT. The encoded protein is CASSNSRGDNSPLHF.

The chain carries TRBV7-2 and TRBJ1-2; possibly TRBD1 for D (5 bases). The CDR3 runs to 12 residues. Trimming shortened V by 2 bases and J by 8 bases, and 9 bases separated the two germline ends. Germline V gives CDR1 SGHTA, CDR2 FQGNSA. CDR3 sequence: CASSLLGRGYTF. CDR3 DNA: TGTGCCAGCAGCTTATTGGGGCGAGGCTACACCTTC.

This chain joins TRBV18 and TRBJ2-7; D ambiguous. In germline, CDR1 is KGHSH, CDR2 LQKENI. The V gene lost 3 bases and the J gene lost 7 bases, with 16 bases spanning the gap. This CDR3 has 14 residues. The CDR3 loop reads CASSPLGFLFEQYF. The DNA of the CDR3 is TGTGCCAGCTCACCTTTGGGGTTCCTCTTTGAGCAGTACTTC.

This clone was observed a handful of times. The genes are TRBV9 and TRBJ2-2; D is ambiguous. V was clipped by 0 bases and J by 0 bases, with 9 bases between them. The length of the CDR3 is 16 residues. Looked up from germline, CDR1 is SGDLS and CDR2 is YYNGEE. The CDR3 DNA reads TGTGCCAGCAGCGTAGCGAACAATCCGAACACCGGGGAGCTGTTTTTT. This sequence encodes CASSVANNPNTGELFF. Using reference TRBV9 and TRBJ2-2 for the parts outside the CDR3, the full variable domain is DSGVTQTPKHLITATGQRVTLRCSPRSGDLSVYWYQQSLDQGLQFLIQYYNGEERAKGNILERFSAQQFPDLHSELNLSSLELGDSALYFCASSVANNPNTGELFFGEGSRLTVL.

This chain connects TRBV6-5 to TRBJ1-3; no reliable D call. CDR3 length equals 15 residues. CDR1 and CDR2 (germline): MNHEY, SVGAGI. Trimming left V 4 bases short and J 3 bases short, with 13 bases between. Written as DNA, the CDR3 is TGTGCCAGCAGTTTTAGCGATCAAGGTGGAAACACCATATATTTT. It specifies CASSFSDQGGNTIYF.

CDR3 residues: CASSLARASNYGYTF. CDR3 coding DNA: TGTGCCAGCAGCTTAGCGCGGGCGTCTAACTATGGCTACACCTTC. The rearrangement links TRBV7-8 to TRBJ1-2; D gene uncertain. Trimming shortened V by 0 bases and J by 0 bases, and 8 bases separated the two germline ends. The CDR3 sequence is 15 residues long. From germline, CDR1 is SGHVS and CDR2 FQNEAQ.

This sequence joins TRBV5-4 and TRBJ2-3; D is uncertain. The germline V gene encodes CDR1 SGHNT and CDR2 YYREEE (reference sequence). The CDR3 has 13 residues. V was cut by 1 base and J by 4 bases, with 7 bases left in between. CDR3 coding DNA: TGTGCCAGCAGCTTGTGGAATTCAGATACGCAGTATTTT. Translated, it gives CASSLWNSDTQYF.

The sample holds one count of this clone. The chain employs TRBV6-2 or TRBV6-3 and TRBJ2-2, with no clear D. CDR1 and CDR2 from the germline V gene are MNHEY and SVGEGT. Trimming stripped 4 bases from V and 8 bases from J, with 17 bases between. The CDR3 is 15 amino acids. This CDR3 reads CASSFPRGGNGELFF. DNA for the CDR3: TGTGCCAGCAGTTTCCCTCGAGGTGGCAATGGGGAGCTGTTTTTT.

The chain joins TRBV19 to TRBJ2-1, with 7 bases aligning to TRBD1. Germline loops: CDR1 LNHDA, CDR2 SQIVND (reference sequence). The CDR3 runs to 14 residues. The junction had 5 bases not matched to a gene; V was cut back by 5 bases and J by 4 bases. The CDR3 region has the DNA TGTGCCAGTAGTTCCCTGGACAGGTACAATGAGCAGTTCTTC. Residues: CASSSLDRYNEQFF.

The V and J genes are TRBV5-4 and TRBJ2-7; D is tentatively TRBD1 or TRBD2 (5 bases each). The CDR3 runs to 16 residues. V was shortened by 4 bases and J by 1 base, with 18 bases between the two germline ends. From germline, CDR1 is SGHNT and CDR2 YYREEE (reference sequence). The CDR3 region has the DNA TGTGCCAGCAGCGGGGGTGGTCTAGGATCTTCCTACGAGCAGTACTTC. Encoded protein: CASSGGGLGSSYEQYF.

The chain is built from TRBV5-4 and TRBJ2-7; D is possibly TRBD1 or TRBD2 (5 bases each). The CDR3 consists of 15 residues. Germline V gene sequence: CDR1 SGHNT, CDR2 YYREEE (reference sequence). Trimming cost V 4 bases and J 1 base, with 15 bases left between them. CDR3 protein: CASSDSPGPSYEQYF. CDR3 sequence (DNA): TGTGCCAGCAGCGACTCCCCGGGGCCATCCTACGAGCAGTACTTC.

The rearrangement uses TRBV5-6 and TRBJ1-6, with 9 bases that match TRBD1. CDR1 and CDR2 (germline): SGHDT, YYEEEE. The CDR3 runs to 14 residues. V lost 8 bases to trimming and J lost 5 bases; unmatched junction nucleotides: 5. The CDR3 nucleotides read TGTGCCAGTCGCCGGGACAGGGATAATTCACCCCTCCACTTT. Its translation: CASRRDRDNSPLHF.

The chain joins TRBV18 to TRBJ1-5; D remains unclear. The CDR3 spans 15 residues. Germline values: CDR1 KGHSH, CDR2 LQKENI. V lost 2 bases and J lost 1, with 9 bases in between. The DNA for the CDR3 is TGTGCCAGCTCACCATCGGCGGAAAGCAATCAGCCCCAGCATTTT. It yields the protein CASSPSAESNQPQHF. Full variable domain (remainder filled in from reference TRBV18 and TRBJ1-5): NAGVMQNPRHLVRRRGQEARLRCSPMKGHSHVYWYRQLPEEGLKFMVYLQKENIIDESGMPKERFSAEFPKEGPSILRIQQVVRGDSAAYFCASSPSAESNQPQHFGDGTRLSIL.

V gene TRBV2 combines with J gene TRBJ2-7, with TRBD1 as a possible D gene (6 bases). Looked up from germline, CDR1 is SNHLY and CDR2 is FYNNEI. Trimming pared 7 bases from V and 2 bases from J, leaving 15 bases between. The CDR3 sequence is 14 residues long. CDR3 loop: CASNQDSQAYEQYF. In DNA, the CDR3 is TGTGCCAGCAACCAGGACAGTCAGGCCTACGAGCAGTACTTC.

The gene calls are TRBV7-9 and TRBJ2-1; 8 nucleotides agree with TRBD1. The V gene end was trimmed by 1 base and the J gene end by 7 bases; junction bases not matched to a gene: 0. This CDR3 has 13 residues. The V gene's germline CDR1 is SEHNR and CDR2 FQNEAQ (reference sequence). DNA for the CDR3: TGTGCCAGCAGCTTAGGGACAGGGAATGAGCAGTTCTTC. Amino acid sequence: CASSLGTGNEQFF.

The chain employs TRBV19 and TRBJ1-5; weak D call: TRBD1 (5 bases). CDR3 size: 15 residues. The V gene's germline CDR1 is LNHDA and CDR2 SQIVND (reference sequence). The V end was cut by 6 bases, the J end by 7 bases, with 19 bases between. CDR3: CASSLMPRGGQPQHF. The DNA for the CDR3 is TGTGCCAGTAGCCTGATGCCGAGGGGAGGACAGCCCCAGCATTTT.

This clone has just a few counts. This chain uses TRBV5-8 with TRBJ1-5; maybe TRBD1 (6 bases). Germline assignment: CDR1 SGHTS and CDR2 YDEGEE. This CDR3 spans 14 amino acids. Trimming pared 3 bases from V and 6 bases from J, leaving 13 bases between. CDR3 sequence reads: CASSWATGLQPQHF. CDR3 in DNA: TGTGCCAGCAGCTGGGCGACAGGTCTTCAGCCCCAGCATTTT.

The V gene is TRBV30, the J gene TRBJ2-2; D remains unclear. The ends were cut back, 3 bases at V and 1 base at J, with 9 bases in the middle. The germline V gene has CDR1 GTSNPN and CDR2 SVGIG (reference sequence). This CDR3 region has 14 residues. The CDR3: CAWSILLNTGELFF. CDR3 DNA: TGTGCCTGGAGCATTCTATTGAACACCGGGGAGCTGTTTTTT. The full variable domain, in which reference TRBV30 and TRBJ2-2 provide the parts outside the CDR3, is SQTIHQWPATLVQPVGSPLSLECTVEGTSNPNLYWYRQAAGRGLQLLFYSVGIGQISSEVPQNLSASRPQDRQFILSSKKLLLSDSGFYLCAWSILLNTGELFFGEGSRLTVL.

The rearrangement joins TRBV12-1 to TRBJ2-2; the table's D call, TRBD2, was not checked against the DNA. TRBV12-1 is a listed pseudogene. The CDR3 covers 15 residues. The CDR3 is CASSPGDRDTGELFF. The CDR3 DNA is TGTGCCAGCAGCCCGGGGGACCGCGACACCGGGGAGCTGTTTTTT.

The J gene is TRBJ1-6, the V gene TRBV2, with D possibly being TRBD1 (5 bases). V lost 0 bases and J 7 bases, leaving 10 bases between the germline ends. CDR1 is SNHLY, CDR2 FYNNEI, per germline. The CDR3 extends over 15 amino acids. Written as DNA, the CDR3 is TGTGCCAGCAGTGAAGCCGGGACGTCCAATTCACCCCTCCACTTT. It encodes CASSEAGTSNSPLHF.

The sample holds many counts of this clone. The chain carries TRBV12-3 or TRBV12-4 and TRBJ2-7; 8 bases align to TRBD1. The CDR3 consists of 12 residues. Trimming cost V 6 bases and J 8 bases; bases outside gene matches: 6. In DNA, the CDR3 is TGTGCCAGCAGCCCGACAGGGGAACAGCAGTACTTC. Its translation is CASSPTGEQQYF.

This chain's CDR3 is CASSYSPQETQYF. In DNA form, the CDR3 reads TGTGCCAGCAGTTACTCCCCACAAGAGACCCAGTACTTC. The chain carries TRBV6-2 or TRBV6-3 and TRBJ2-5; D unclear. Germline CDR1 is MNHEY and CDR2 is SVGEGT. The CDR3 is made up of 13 amino acids. The germline V and J ends were trimmed by 0 bases and 2 bases, with 4 bases remaining between them.

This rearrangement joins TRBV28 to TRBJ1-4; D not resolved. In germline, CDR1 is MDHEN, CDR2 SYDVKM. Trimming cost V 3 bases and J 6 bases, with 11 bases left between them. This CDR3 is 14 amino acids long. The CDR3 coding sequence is TGTGCCAGCAGTTTGGTCCAAGGGCATGAAAAACTGTTTTTT. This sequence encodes CASSLVQGHEKLFF.

The CDR3 DNA sequence: TGTGCCAGCAGCCAGGGTCCCGGTGAAAAACTGTTTTTT. Residues: CASSQGPGEKLFF. J is TRBJ1-4 and V is TRBV3-1 (or the pseudogene TRBV3-2), with unresolved D. Trimming removed 3 bases at V and 7 bases at J, with 9 bases between. The CDR3 has 13 residues. Germline CDR1 is LGHDT and CDR2 is YNNKEL (reference sequence).

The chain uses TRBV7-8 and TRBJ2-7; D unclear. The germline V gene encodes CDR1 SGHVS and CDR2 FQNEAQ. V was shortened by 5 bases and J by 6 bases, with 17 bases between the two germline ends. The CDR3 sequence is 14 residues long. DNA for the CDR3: TGTGCCAGCAGCCTTCCGCACCACTCTTCCGAGCAGTACTTC. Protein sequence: CASSLPHHSSEQYF.

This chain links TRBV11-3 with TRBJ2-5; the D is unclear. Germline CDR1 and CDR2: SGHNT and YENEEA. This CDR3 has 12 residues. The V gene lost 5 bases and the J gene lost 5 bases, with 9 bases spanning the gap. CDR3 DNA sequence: TGTGCCAGCAGCAGGGATTTGGAGACCCAGTACTTC. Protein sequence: CASSRDLETQYF.

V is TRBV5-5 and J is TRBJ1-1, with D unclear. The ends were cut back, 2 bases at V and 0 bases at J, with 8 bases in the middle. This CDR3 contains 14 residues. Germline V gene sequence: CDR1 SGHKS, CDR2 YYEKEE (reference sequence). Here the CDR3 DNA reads TGTGCCAGCAGCTTTTGGAATATGAACACTGAAGCTTTCTTT. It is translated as CASSFWNMNTEAFF.

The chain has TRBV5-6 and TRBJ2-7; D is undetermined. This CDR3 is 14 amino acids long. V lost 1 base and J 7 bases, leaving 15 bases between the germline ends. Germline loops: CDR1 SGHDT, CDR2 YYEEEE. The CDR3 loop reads CASSLYRVNREQYF. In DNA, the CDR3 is TGTGCCAGCAGCTTGTACCGGGTCAATCGTGAGCAGTACTTC.